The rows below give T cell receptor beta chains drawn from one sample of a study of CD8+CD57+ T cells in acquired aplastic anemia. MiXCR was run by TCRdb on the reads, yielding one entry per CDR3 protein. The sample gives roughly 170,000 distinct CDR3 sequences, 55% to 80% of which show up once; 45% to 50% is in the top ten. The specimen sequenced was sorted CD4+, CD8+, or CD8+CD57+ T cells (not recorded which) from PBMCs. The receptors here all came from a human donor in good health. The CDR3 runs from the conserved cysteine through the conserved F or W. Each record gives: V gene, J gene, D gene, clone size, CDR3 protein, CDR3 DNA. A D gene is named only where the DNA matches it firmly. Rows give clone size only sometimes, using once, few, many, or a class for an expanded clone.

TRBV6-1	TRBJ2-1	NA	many	CASTGSGPYNEQFF	TGTGCCAGCACCGGTAGTGGCCCCTACAATGAGCAGTTCTTC
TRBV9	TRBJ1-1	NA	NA	CASSVGTRTEAFF	TGTGCCAGCAGCGTAGGGACGCGGACTGAAGCTTTCTTT
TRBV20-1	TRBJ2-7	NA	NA	CSARDNTGWSSYEQYF	TGCAGTGCTAGAGATAACACGGGATGGAGCTCCTACGAGCAGTACTTC
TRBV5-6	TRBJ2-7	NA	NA	CASSPRDRPYEQYF	TGTGCCAGCAGCCCGCGGGACAGACCCTACGAGCAGTACTTC
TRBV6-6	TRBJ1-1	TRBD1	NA	CASSYGTGEAFF	TGTGCCAGCAGTTACGGGACAGGGGAAGCTTTCTTT
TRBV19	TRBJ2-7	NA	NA	CASSIASGLSYEQYF	TGTGCCAGTAGTATAGCATCGGGGCTCTCCTACGAGCAGTACTTC
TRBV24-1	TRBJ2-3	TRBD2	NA	CATSSPGGSGDTQYF	TGTGCCACCAGTTCCCCGGGAGGATCGGGGGATACGCAGTATTTT
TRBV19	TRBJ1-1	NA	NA	CASSPVALNTEAFF	TGTGCCAGTAGCCCCGTCGCCCTGAACACTGAAGCTTTCTTT
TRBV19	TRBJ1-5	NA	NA	CASTQGGDYQPQHF	TGTGCCAGTACCCAAGGCGGTGATTATCAGCCCCAGCATTTT
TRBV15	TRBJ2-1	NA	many	CATSRERGSGNEQLF	TGTGCCACCAGCAGAGAGCGAGGGTCTGGCAATGAGCAGCTCTTC
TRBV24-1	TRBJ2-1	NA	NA	CATSDPQGTSYNEQFF	TGTGCCACCAGTGACCCACAGGGGACTTCCTACAATGAGCAGTTCTTC
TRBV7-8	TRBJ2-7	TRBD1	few	CASDPGGRNEQYF	TGTGCCAGCGACCCAGGGGGCAGGAACGAGCAGTACTTC
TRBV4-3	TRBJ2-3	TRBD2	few	CASSRGTSGGTDTQYF	TGCGCCAGCAGCCGTGGGACTAGCGGGGGCACAGATACGCAGTATTTT
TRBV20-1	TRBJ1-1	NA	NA	CSAISGRWDNYEAFF	TGCAGTGCTATTAGCGGGAGGTGGGATAACTACGAAGCTTTCTTT
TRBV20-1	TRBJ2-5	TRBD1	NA	CSAASGTGEETQYF	TGCAGTGCTGCGTCGGGGACAGGGGAAGAGACCCAGTACTTC
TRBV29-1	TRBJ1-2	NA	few	CSVVDSFYGYTF	TGCAGCGTTGTCGACAGTTTCTATGGCTACACCTTC
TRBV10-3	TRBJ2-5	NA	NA	CAISESASMFEVTQYF	TGTGCCATCAGTGAGTCGGCCAGTATGTTTGAGGTGACCCAGTACTTC
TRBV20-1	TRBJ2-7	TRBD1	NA	CSAWDREAYEQYF	TGCAGTGCTTGGGACAGAGAGGCCTACGAGCAGTACTTC
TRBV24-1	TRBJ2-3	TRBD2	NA	CATSDFRGTSGIDTQYF	TGTGCCACCAGTGATTTTCGTGGGACTAGCGGGATAGATACGCAGTATTTT
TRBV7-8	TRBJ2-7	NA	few	CASSLIANSYEQYF	TGTGCCAGCAGCTTGATAGCGAACTCCTACGAGCAGTACTTC
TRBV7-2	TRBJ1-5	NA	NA	CASSLGGHQPQHF	TGTGCCAGCAGCTTAGGCGGTCATCAGCCCCAGCATTTT
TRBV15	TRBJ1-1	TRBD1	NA	CATSPHRGNTEAFF	TGTGCCACCAGCCCCCACAGGGGGAACACTGAAGCTTTCTTT
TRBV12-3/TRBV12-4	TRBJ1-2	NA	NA	CARSIVGYGYTF	TGTGCCAGAAGTATAGTGGGCTATGGCTACACCTTC
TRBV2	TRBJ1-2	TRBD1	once	CASRGTVIAYGYTF	TGTGCCAGCAGGGGGACAGTAATCGCCTATGGCTACACCTTC
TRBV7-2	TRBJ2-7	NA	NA	CASKSGPSYEQYF	TGTGCCAGCAAAAGCGGGCCTTCCTACGAGCAGTACTTC
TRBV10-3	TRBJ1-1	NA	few	CAISGTENTEAFF	TGTGCCATCAGCGGGACGGAGAACACTGAAGCTTTCTTT
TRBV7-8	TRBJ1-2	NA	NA	CASSLQGVGANYGYTF	TGTGCCAGCAGCCTACAGGGCGTGGGAGCTAACTATGGCTACACCTTC
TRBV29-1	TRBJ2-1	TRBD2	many	CSVGGVPRFF	TGCAGCGTGGGGGGGGTCCCTCGGTTCTTC
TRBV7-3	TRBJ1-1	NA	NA	CASSPRKNTEAFF	TGTGCCAGCAGTCCCAGGAAAAACACTGAAGCTTTCTTT
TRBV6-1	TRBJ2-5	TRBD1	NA	CASSPTGGQQGTQYF	TGTGCCAGCAGTCCTACAGGGGGTCAGCAGGGGACCCAGTACTTC
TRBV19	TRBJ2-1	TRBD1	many	CASSPGTDYNEQFF	TGTGCCAGTAGCCCCGGGACAGATTACAATGAGCAGTTCTTC
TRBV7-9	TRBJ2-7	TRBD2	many	CASSPLGGGKSYEQYF	TGTGCCAGCAGCCCTTTGGGGGGAGGGAAGTCCTACGAGCAGTACTTC
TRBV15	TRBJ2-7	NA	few	CATSRDGESYF	TGTGCCACCAGCAGAGATGGTGAATCGTACTTC
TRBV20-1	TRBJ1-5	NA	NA	CSARAKGSNQPQHF	TGCAGTGCTAGGGCCAAGGGGAGCAATCAGCCCCAGCATTTT
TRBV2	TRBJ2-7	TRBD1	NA	CASSVGTGVVYEQYF	TGTGCCAGCAGCGTAGGAACAGGGGTTGTCTACGAGCAGTACTTC
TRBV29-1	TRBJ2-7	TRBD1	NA	CSARQGSTYEQYF	TGCAGCGCTAGACAGGGTAGTACCTACGAGCAGTACTTC
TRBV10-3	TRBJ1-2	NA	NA	CAISESSGVRYGYTF	TGTGCCATCAGTGAGTCGTCGGGCGTCCGCTATGGCTACACCTTC
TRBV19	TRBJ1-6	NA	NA	CASRVGGLQSPLHF	TGTGCCAGTAGAGTCGGGGGGCTTCAATCACCCCTCCACTTT